Given below is one T cell receptor beta chain in context. Its antigen remains unidentified. TCRdb independently ran MiXCR on the 5' RACE reads; one entry per CDR3 protein. The sample lists some 250,000 distinct CDR3 sequences; about 7% were seen once. The sample originates from a study of T cells after yellow fever vaccination. In the study overall: Preparation of fractions with low cell numbers was performed using SMART-Seq v4 Ultra Low Input. General observations from the study: Post-booster repertoires contained most primary-vaccination clones again (approximately 95% CD4, about 90% CD8).

This CDR3 comprises 12 residues. CDR1 and CDR2 (germline): SGHRS, YFSETQ. The V end lost 4 bases, the J end lost 3 bases, and 6 bases lay between the germline ends. This receptor was taken from a man aged 30 to 39 who received the YFV17D yellow fever vaccine. Sequenced material: CD4+ T cells sorted from PBMCs, taken 15 days after the yellow fever booster vaccination. The rearrangement links TRBV5-1 to TRBJ2-3; D gene unclear. The CDR3 loop reads CASSVQTDTQYF. The CDR3 DNA reads as TGCGCCAGCAGCGTACAGACAGATACGCAGTATTTT.